A single sample gave rise to the 23 T cell receptor beta chains below, sequenced in a study of blood T cell repertoires in COVID-19. TCRdb's copy holds only in-frame clones and misses some; the assay was immunoSEQ multiplex PCR. Seen here are under 300,000 clones, approximately 90% observed once, and the top ten hold 2.5%. The sample comprised PBMCs or T cells enriched from blood (not recorded which). These receptor sequences come from a middle-aged woman with acute COVID-19.

The genes are TRBV9 and TRBJ1-2; 10 nucleotides agree with TRBD1. The germline gives CDR1 SGDLS, CDR2 YYNGEE. The J segment lost 7 bases and the V segment lost 3 bases, leaving 15 bases of the junction unmatched. There are 17 residues in the CDR3. CDR3 sequence (DNA): TGTGCCAGCAGCGCTCAAATCGGGGGGACAGGGGCCCCTGGCTACACCTTC. Amino acids: CASSAQIGGTGAPGYTF.

The chain couples TRBV7-8 to TRBJ2-7; perhaps TRBD2 as D (5 bases). The CDR3 covers 14 residues. Germline V CDR1 and CDR2: SGHVS, FQNEAQ. Trimming cost V 1 base and J 2 bases, with 9 bases left between them. CDR3 in DNA: TGTGCCAGCAGCTTAGGGTCGGGGACCTACGAGCAGTACGTC. Its translation is CASSLGSGTYEQYV.

The J gene is TRBJ1-4, the V gene TRBV9, with 9 nucleotides matching TRBD1. From germline, CDR1 is SGDLS and CDR2 YYNGEE. There are 15 residues in the CDR3. The V and J ends lost 2 bases and 2 bases, in that order; junction bases with no gene match: 1. The CDR3 sequence is CASSVTGGTNEKLFF. CDR3 DNA: TGTGCCAGCAGCGTCACAGGGGGCACTAATGAAAAACTGTTTTTT. The whole variable domain, remainder taken from reference TRBV9 and TRBJ1-4, is DSGVTQTPKHLITATGQRVTLRCSPRSGDLSVYWYQQSLDQGLQFLIQYYNGEERAKGNILERFSAQQFPDLHSELNLSSLELGDSALYFCASSVTGGTNEKLFFGSGTQLSVL.

The chain links TRBV6-5 to TRBJ2-5, with TRBD2 matching over 13 bases. Germline loops: CDR1 MNHEY, CDR2 SVGAGI. V was pared by 5 bases and J by 4 bases, with 4 bases of the junction left unmatched. CDR3 size: 15 residues. The CDR3, as DNA: TGTGCCAGCAGTCCGTGGACTAGCGGGGGAGAGACCCAGTACTTC. As protein: CASSPWTSGGETQYF.

In the case of this clone: Other DNA sequences in the sample encode the same CDR3. The chain combines TRBV5-1 with TRBJ1-1, with 8 positions matching TRBD1. Germline CDR1 is SGHRS and CDR2 is YFSETQ. This CDR3 is 14 amino acids long. Trimming removed 3 bases from V and 2 bases from J; junction bases left unmatched: 3. CDR3 in DNA: TGCGCCAGCAGCTCCGGACAGGGAAACACTGAAGCTTTCTTT. Translating it yields CASSSGQGNTEAFF.

The chain employs TRBV7-9 and TRBJ2-7; 10 nucleotides align to TRBD1. V gave up 4 bases and J gave up 4 bases; unmatched junction bases: 13. The CDR3 length is 17 residues. Germline assignment: CDR1 SEHNR and CDR2 FQNEAQ (reference sequence). The CDR3 region is CASSSTNPTGGLYEQYF. The CDR3 DNA sequence: TGTGCCAGCAGCTCCACTAACCCGACAGGGGGCCTGTACGAGCAGTACTTC.

The chain recombines TRBV7-2 with TRBJ2-1, with 12 bases fitting TRBD2. CDR3 length: 17 amino acids. CDR1 SGHTA and CDR2 FQGNSA come from the germline V gene. V lost 5 bases to trimming and J lost 7 bases; unmatched junction nucleotides: 12. CDR3 bases: TGTGCCAGCAGCACCCAGGGTGGGCTAGCGGGGGGGAATGAGCAGTTCTTC. Translated, it gives CASSTQGGLAGGNEQFF.

The rearrangement joins TRBV7-6 to TRBJ2-1; 7 positions match TRBD2. This CDR3 contains 14 residues. Germline trimming cut 1 base from V and 8 bases from J; bases unmatched to any gene: 5. The germline V gene has CDR1 SGHVS and CDR2 FNYEAQ. The CDR3 nucleotides are TGTGCCAGCAGCTTAGGCGGGAGAGTCGATGAGCAGTTCTTC. Encoded protein: CASSLGGRVDEQFF.

The chain recombines TRBV7-2 with TRBJ2-2; 8 bases line up with TRBD2. The CDR3 contains 15 residues. Germline lookup yields CDR1 SGHTA and CDR2 FQGNSA. V shed 5 bases, J shed 1 base, and the junction held 3 bases outside the gene matches. The CDR3 coding sequence is TGTGCCAGCAGCGTAGGGACTAGGAACACCGGGGAGCTGTTTTTT. It specifies CASSVGTRNTGELFF.

The chain links TRBV19 to TRBJ1-2; TRBD1 might be the D (5 bases). The CDR3 length is 12 residues. V lost 10 bases to trimming and J lost 6 bases, with 15 bases between them. Germline V CDR1 and CDR2: LNHDA, SQIVND (reference sequence). In DNA, the CDR3 is TGTGCCACCGGCGATTTAGGGGATGGCTACACCTTC. This encodes CATGDLGDGYTF.

V and J are TRBV5-4 and TRBJ2-4, with 7 positions matching TRBD1. With 2 bases clipped from V and 6 bases from J, the junction kept 8 bases outside the gene matches. The CDR3 covers 15 residues. Germline CDR1 is SGHNT and CDR2 is YYREEE (reference sequence). In nucleotides, the CDR3 is TGTGCCAGCAGCTTTCTGAAAGGGGGCATAAACATTCAGTACTTC. This encodes CASSFLKGGINIQYF.

The chain combines TRBV21-1 with TRBJ1-1. TRBV21-1 is deemed a pseudogene. The CDR3 contains 15 residues. The CDR3 region is CASPRRREMNTEAFF. DNA for the CDR3: TGTGCCAGCCCTAGGCGGCGAGAAATGAACACTGAAGCTTTCTTT.

The chain joins TRBV13 to TRBJ1-2; 9 bases map to TRBD1. CDR3 length: 14 amino acids. The germline V gene has CDR1 PRHDT and CDR2 FYEKMQ (reference sequence). The junction had 2 bases not matched to a gene; V was cut back by 3 bases and J by 3 bases. CDR3 protein: CASSLGTGHYGYTF. CDR3 sequence (DNA): TGTGCCAGCAGCTTGGGGACAGGGCACTATGGCTACACCTTC.

Only a few counts were recorded for this clone. V and J are TRBV4-2 and TRBJ2-3; 13 bases agree with TRBD2. Germline V CDR1 and CDR2: LGHNA, YNFKEQ. CDR3 size: 15 residues. After removal of 2 bases from V and 9 bases from J, the junction contained 5 bases not matched to a gene. CDR3 region: CASSQPGTSGTTQYF. The CDR3 nucleotides are TGTGCCAGCAGCCAACCAGGGACTAGCGGGACAACGCAGTATTTT.

The chain links TRBV28 to TRBJ2-7; possible D gene TRBD2, 6 bases. The V end lost 7 bases, the J end lost 3 bases, and 16 bases lay between the germline ends. Germline V gene sequence: CDR1 MDHEN, CDR2 SYDVKM. The CDR3 is 14 amino acids. The CDR3 bases are TGTGCCAGCACCTCCGCAACGGGGGTCTACGAGCAGTACGTC. It codes for CASTSATGVYEQYV.

The V gene is TRBV6-2 or TRBV6-3, the J gene TRBJ2-7; D may be TRBD1 (5 bases). The CDR3 loop spans 15 amino acids. Between the trimmed V and J ends, which lost 4 bases and 0 bases, there was a span of 13 bases. Germline V gene sequence: CDR1 MNHEY, CDR2 SVGEGT. CDR3 bases: TGTGCCAGCAGTTCCGGGCAGGGTTACTCCTACGAGCAGTACGTC. Its translation is CASSSGQGYSYEQYV.

In regard to this clone: This same CDR3 is encoded by further DNA sequences in the sample. The chain uses TRBV4-3 and TRBJ2-3; D perhaps matches TRBD2 (6 bases). Looked up from germline, CDR1 is LGHNA and CDR2 is YSLEER. The CDR3 is 15 amino acids. V gave up 0 bases and J gave up 0 bases, with 7 bases separating them. The CDR3, as DNA: TGCGCCAGCAGCCAAGACAGCGGGAGCACAGATACGCAGTATTTT. Its translation: CASSQDSGSTDTQYF.

This rearrangement joins TRBV3-1 (or the pseudogene TRBV3-2) to TRBJ1-1; D possibly corresponds to TRBD1 (6 bases). The V gene's germline CDR1 is LGHDT and CDR2 YNNKEL (reference sequence). Trimming cost V 0 bases and J 5 bases, with 13 bases left between them. The CDR3 has 15 amino acids. CDR3 sequence: CASSQDSGRGTEAFF. In nucleotides, the CDR3 is TGTGCCAGCAGCCAAGATTCGGGAAGGGGGACTGAAGCTTTCTTT.

V is TRBV5-8 and J is TRBJ2-5; 8 bases match TRBD2. Trimming at V came to 1 base and at J to 5 bases, leaving 13 bases not matched to a gene. The germline CDR1 and CDR2 sequences are SGHTS and YDEGEE. The CDR3 sequence is 17 residues long. CDR3 coding DNA: TGTGCCAGCAGCTTGACTAGCGGCCTCACAAGAGGGGAGACCCAGTACTTC. Its translation: CASSLTSGLTRGETQYF.

The rearrangement joins TRBV9 to TRBJ2-5; perhaps TRBD1 as D (6 bases). V was shortened by 0 bases and J by 2 bases, with 14 bases between the two germline ends. Germline V lookup: CDR1 SGDLS, CDR2 YYNGEE. CDR3 length equals 16 residues. CDR3 sequence (DNA): TGTGCCAGCAGCGTAGCCGGGACACTATTTCAAGAGACCCAGTACTTC. It specifies CASSVAGTLFQETQYF.

The chain recombines TRBV19 with TRBJ1-6; D unresolved. CDR3 length: 17 amino acids. The V and J ends lost 4 bases and 4 bases respectively, with 17 bases between them. The germline V gene has CDR1 LNHDA and CDR2 SQIVND (reference sequence). The CDR3 DNA follows: TGTGCCAGTAGTACGACGAGGGATCTAGATTATAATTCACCCCTCCACTTT. Its translation is CASSTTRDLDYNSPLHF.

This clone has only a few counts. The rearrangement joins TRBV5-4 to TRBJ1-1; 7 bases align to TRBD1. With 5 bases clipped from V and 0 bases from J, the junction kept 10 bases outside the gene matches. The CDR3 has 16 residues. Per the germline V gene, CDR1 is SGHNT and CDR2 is YYREEE (reference sequence). The DNA for the CDR3 is TGTGCCAGCAGTTTCCCGGGACAGAGAATGAACACTGAAGCTTTCTTT. As protein: CASSFPGQRMNTEAFF.

This clone has a handful of counts. This chain joins TRBV11-2 and TRBJ2-7, with a weak D call TRBD1 (5 bases). CDR3 length: 17 residues. Germline V gene sequence: CDR1 SGHAT, CDR2 FQNNGV. Between the trimmed V and J ends, which lost 5 bases and 0 bases, there was a span of 20 bases. The CDR3 region is CASSSPSSGPYSYEQYF. DNA of the CDR3: TGTGCCAGCAGCAGCCCTAGTTCAGGGCCTTACTCCTACGAGCAGTACTTC. The full variable domain, in which reference TRBV11-2 and TRBJ2-7 provide the parts outside the CDR3, is EAGVAQSPRYKIIEKRQSVAFWCNPISGHATLYWYQQILGQGPKLLIQFQNNGVVDDSQLPKDRFSAERLKGVDSTLKIQPAKLEDSAVYLCASSSPSSGPYSYEQYFGPGTRLTVT.